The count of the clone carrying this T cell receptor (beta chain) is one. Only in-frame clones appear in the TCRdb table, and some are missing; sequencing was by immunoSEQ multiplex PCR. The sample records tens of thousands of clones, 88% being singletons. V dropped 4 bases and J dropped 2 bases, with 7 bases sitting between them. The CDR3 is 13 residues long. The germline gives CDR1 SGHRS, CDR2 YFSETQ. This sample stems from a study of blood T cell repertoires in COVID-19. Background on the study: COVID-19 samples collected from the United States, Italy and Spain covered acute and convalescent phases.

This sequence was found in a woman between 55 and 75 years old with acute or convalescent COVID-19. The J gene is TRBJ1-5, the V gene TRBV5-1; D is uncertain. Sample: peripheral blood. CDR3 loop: CASSPSGNQPQHF. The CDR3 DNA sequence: TGCGCCAGCAGCCCCTCGGGCAATCAGCCCCAGCATTTT.